This T cell receptor beta chain was identified during a study of T cell responses to AZD1222 COVID-19 vaccine. Trimming removed 1 base at V and 3 bases at J, with 10 bases between. The germline CDR1 and CDR2 sequences are SEHNR and FQNEAQ (reference sequence). The CDR3 runs 14 residues. Repertoires were generated with immunoSEQ multiplex PCR, while TCRdb's copy carries only in-frame clones and drops some. The profile shows about 140,000 clones, approximately 90% of them singletons. Findings of the study overall: Seropositivity was recorded at baseline in only five to seven AZD1222 recipients.

Turning to this clone: The antigen is undetermined.

The clonotype originates from an adult in good health. Specimen: peripheral blood, collected on day 0 of AZD1222 vaccination. This chain uses TRBV7-9 with TRBJ2-7, with D unclear. The CDR3 protein is CASSLGPNSYEQYF. The CDR3 coding sequence is TGTGCCAGCAGCTTAGGCCCTAACAGCTACGAGCAGTACTTC.